A single sample is the source of the 6 T cell receptor beta chains below, sequenced in a study of metastatic and nonmetastatic thyroid tumors. TCRdb reanalyzed the PCR reads via MiXCR. Of fewer than 40,000 clones listed, 25% to 30% are singletons. Among the patients, none had received any treatment before thyroid surgery. Source material: blood. Source of these receptors: a female donor with papillary thyroid cancer or a benign thyroid nodule (not recorded which). Some clones in this sample may be carry-over from other donors' samples.

The chain joins TRBV11-2 to TRBJ1-6; possibly TRBD1 for D (5 bases). V lost 5 bases and J 7 bases, leaving 12 bases between the germline ends. This CDR3 is built from 14 residues. CDR1 and CDR2 from the germline V gene are SGHAT and FQNNGV. The CDR3 reads CASSGGLGNSPLHF. The CDR3 nucleotides read TGTGCCAGCAGCGGGGGACTAGGGAATTCACCCCTCCACTTT.

This clone was seen only a few times. The chain is built from TRBV6-1 and TRBJ1-2; 9 bases match TRBD1. The V gene's germline CDR1 is MNHNS and CDR2 SASEGT. Trimming removed 6 bases from V and 5 bases from J; junction bases left unmatched: 13. The CDR3 covers 16 residues. The CDR3 region has the DNA TGTGCCAGCAGCTTCGGACAGGGGACCTCCCTATATGGCTACACCTTC. Residues: CASSFGQGTSLYGYTF.

The V call is TRBV6-2 or TRBV6-3, the J call TRBJ1-5; D not certain. Germline V gene lookup returns CDR1 MNHEY and CDR2 SVGEGT. CDR3 length: 14 amino acids. V lost 0 bases to trimming and J lost 2 bases, with 5 bases between them. CDR3 sequence: CASSYSSGNQPQHF. For the CDR3, the DNA is TGTGCCAGCAGTTACTCGTCAGGCAATCAGCCCCAGCATTTT.

The chain couples TRBV12-3 or TRBV12-4 to TRBJ2-2, with D perhaps TRBD2 (5 bases). The CDR3 totals 15 residues. V lost 6 bases, J lost 2 bases, and 13 bases lay in between. CDR3 nucleotides: TGTGCCAGCAGCCCTCTGGGAGTCAACACCGGGGAGCTGTTTTTT. It translates to CASSPLGVNTGELFF.

J is TRBJ2-2 and V is TRBV2; TRBD1 might be the D (5 bases). From germline, CDR1 is SNHLY and CDR2 FYNNEI. V lost 4 bases and J 5 bases, leaving 11 bases between the germline ends. The CDR3 loop spans 14 amino acids. The CDR3 sequence is CASSVGVGTGELFF. CDR3 DNA: TGTGCCAGCAGTGTAGGGGTTGGAACCGGGGAGCTGTTTTTT.

A few counts support this clone. J is TRBJ1-3 and V is TRBV6-5; D is unresolved. Germline-derived CDR1 and CDR2 are MNHEY and SVGAGI. Between the trimmed V and J ends, which lost 0 bases and 1 base, there was a span of 7 bases. CDR3 length equals 15 residues. The CDR3 sequence: CASSYSRDSGNTIYF. CDR3 bases: TGTGCCAGCAGTTACTCGAGGGATTCTGGAAACACCATATATTTT.